Listed below are T cell receptor beta chains from one sample, sequenced in a study of CXCR3-negative and CXCR3-positive naive CD8 T cells. Reprocessing the 5' RACE reads, TCRdb reports a single entry for every CDR3 protein and omits DNA. The sample table includes about 130,000 distinct CDR3 sequences. The specimen sequenced was naive CXCR3+ CD8+ T cells from blood. These receptors were collected from a human donor in good health. Some clones in this sample may be carry-over from other donors' samples. The CDR3 runs from the conserved cysteine through the conserved F or W. Each record gives: V gene, J gene, CDR3 protein.

v_call: TRBV7-8; j_call: TRBJ2-7; cdr3_aa: CASSSPQYPTRQYF
v_call: TRBV7-9; j_call: TRBJ2-3; cdr3_aa: CASSLIVTDTQYF
v_call: TRBV5-5; j_call: TRBJ2-2; cdr3_aa: CASSRPGLAQNTGELFF
v_call: TRBV7-2; j_call: TRBJ2-7; cdr3_aa: CASSLAERGGYEQYF
v_call: TRBV5-5; j_call: TRBJ2-1; cdr3_aa: CASSFSWEQFF
v_call: TRBV7-6; j_call: TRBJ2-5; cdr3_aa: CASSSDSVEQETQYF
v_call: TRBV14; j_call: TRBJ2-6; cdr3_aa: CASSRTGANVLTF
v_call: TRBV5-5; j_call: TRBJ2-4; cdr3_aa: CASSSYLGGSNIQYF
v_call: TRBV5-6; j_call: TRBJ1-6; cdr3_aa: CASSPDVSSYNSPLHF
v_call: TRBV21-1; j_call: TRBJ1-5; cdr3_aa: CASSNVTDWNLRPQHF
v_call: TRBV29-1; j_call: TRBJ1-2; cdr3_aa: CSAGLLGGYTF
v_call: TRBV11-1; j_call: TRBJ2-6; cdr3_aa: CASSLASWKGPGANVLTF
v_call: TRBV5-1; j_call: TRBJ2-7; cdr3_aa: CASSLRGPTDQGSAYEQYF
v_call: TRBV11-2; j_call: TRBJ1-2; cdr3_aa: CASSWDAWDGYTF
v_call: TRBV28; j_call: TRBJ1-5; cdr3_aa: CASSFVGASNQPQHF
v_call: TRBV20-1; j_call: TRBJ2-2; cdr3_aa: CSARDGIAGGTDTGELFF
v_call: TRBV9; j_call: TRBJ2-1; cdr3_aa: CASSVGGDNEQFF
v_call: TRBV12-3/TRBV12-4; j_call: TRBJ1-2; cdr3_aa: CASSPTGPDYGYTF
v_call: TRBV4-3; j_call: TRBJ2-5; cdr3_aa: CASSQEPPTLRTGDTQYF
v_call: TRBV5-6; j_call: TRBJ2-1; cdr3_aa: CASSPNRDYSFYAEQFF
v_call: TRBV5-8; j_call: TRBJ2-1; cdr3_aa: CASSLWDEQFF
v_call: TRBV5-1; j_call: TRBJ1-1; cdr3_aa: CASSQRQTNTEAFF
v_call: TRBV5-1; j_call: TRBJ2-3; cdr3_aa: CASSWLDRPISTDTQYF
v_call: TRBV12-3/TRBV12-4; j_call: TRBJ2-5; cdr3_aa: CASSWQGAYVETQYF
v_call: TRBV10-1; j_call: TRBJ2-1; cdr3_aa: CASSEEMGPYNEQFF
v_call: TRBV20-1; j_call: TRBJ2-1; cdr3_aa: CSARDRDNEQFF
v_call: TRBV4-1; j_call: TRBJ1-1; cdr3_aa: CASSQQPTTGGKTEAFF
v_call: TRBV2; j_call: TRBJ2-7; cdr3_aa: CASIESPLSGRGYEQYF
v_call: TRBV5-1; j_call: TRBJ2-7; cdr3_aa: CASSLKTNYEQYF
v_call: TRBV27; j_call: TRBJ2-7; cdr3_aa: CASSLQGYSYEQYF
v_call: TRBV5-1; j_call: TRBJ2-7; cdr3_aa: CASSDAGLDEQYF
v_call: TRBV29-1; j_call: TRBJ1-2; cdr3_aa: CSVEGLSNYGYTF
v_call: TRBV29-1; j_call: TRBJ2-7; cdr3_aa: CSAKAGGDYEQYF
v_call: TRBV7-2; j_call: TRBJ2-7; cdr3_aa: CASSPSGGAPYEQYF
v_call: TRBV29-1; j_call: TRBJ2-1; cdr3_aa: CSVEFLAGNYNEQFF
v_call: TRBV12-3/TRBV12-4; j_call: TRBJ1-4; cdr3_aa: CASSRTIANEKLFF
v_call: TRBV6-2/TRBV6-3; j_call: TRBJ2-3; cdr3_aa: CASSYSPAGGAQDTQYF
v_call: TRBV7-3; j_call: TRBJ2-1; cdr3_aa: CASSPSIRTEQFF
v_call: TRBV29-1; j_call: TRBJ1-1; cdr3_aa: CSVIRGAEAFF
v_call: TRBV7-9; j_call: TRBJ1-4; cdr3_aa: CASSPRQPTNEKLFF
v_call: TRBV28; j_call: TRBJ2-5; cdr3_aa: CASRFTGEETQYF
v_call: TRBV4-1; j_call: TRBJ2-7; cdr3_aa: CASSQDRGASYEQYF
v_call: TRBV19; j_call: TRBJ2-1; cdr3_aa: CASSIISSAYNEQFF
v_call: TRBV2; j_call: TRBJ1-6; cdr3_aa: CASSEDGGSNSPLHF
v_call: TRBV28; j_call: TRBJ2-2; cdr3_aa: CASSLYLRADTGELFF
v_call: TRBV7-6; j_call: TRBJ1-1; cdr3_aa: CASSPVSNTEAFF
v_call: TRBV12-3/TRBV12-4; j_call: TRBJ2-7; cdr3_aa: CASSLFTAYEQYF
v_call: TRBV5-1; j_call: TRBJ2-7; cdr3_aa: CASSLAGGDSSYEQYF
v_call: TRBV5-1; j_call: TRBJ2-7; cdr3_aa: CASSLGTNSYEQYF